This is a list of T cell receptor beta chains from one sample in a study of shared clonotypes between healthy human individuals. The assay was immunoSEQ multiplex PCR, and TCRdb's table has in-frame clones only and misses some. The sample carries millions of clones, approximately 92% recorded once. The sample was naive CD4+ T cells sorted from blood. The source of these receptors is a man aged 18 to 30 in good health. CDR3s leave out the opening cysteine and the closing phenylalanine or tryptophan. Each record gives: CDR3 length, V gene, clone size, CDR3 protein. Part of the rows lack a size; the others show once, few, many or a class for expanded clones.

14 | TRBV4-2 | NA | ASSQVLAGLYNEQF
14 | TRBV18 | NA | ASSPPGGISGNTIY
13 | TRBV5-1 | NA | ASSWGGSQNTEAF
11 | TRBV28 | few | ASSADSNQPQH
15 | TRBV4-3 | NA | ASSQASAEANNSPLH
11 | TRBV19 | NA | ASKGDRDTEAF
11 | TRBV2 | NA | ASSQDRNTEAF
10 | TRBV28 | NA | ASSQLKTSYT
19 | TRBV5-1 | NA | ASSKPGTSGATYANTGELF
12 | TRBV28 | NA | ASSLSDRVSPLH
13 | TRBV6-1 | NA | ASSEGGPGKNIQY
12 | TRBV7-2 | NA | ASSLARDRAGYT
11 | TRBV18 | NA | ASSGTHQETQY
14 | TRBV14 | NA | ASSQRSPRSGNTIY
13 | TRBV7-9 | NA | ASSWVPQGLDTQY
11 | TRBV30 | NA | AWSVLRSWGYT
12 | TRBV18 | NA | ASSPLETTDTQY
14 | TRBV5-5 | NA | ASSLRGFLDTGELF
12 | TRBV6-5 | NA | ATGSGRATGELF
12 | TRBV2 | few | ASTIEDRVTEAF
19 | TRBV14 | NA | ASSQVPFWGEKTGGLETQY
15 | TRBV30 | NA | AWSVSPGLAIGYEQY